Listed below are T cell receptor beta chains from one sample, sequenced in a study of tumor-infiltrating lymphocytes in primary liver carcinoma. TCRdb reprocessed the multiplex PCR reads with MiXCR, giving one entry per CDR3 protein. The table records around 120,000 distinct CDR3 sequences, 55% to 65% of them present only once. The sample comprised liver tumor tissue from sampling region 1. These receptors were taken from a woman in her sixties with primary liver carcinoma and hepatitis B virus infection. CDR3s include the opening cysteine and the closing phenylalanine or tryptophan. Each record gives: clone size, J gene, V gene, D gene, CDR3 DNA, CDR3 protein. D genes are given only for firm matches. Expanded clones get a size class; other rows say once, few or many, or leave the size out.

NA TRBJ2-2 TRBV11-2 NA TGTGTCAGCAACTTAGATGTCCGGACAGACACGAACACCGGGGAGCTGTCTTTT CVSNLDVRTDTNTGELSF
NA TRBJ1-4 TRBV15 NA TGTGCCACCAGCACGGCAGGACTCACTAATGAAAAACTGTTTTTT CATSTAGLTNEKLFF
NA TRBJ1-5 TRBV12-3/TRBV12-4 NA TGTGCCAGCAGGCCGACAATGAGCTCCGATCAGCCCCAGCATTTT CASRPTMSSDQPQHF
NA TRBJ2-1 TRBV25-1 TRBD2 TGTGCCAATAGTGAGCGGGAGTACAATGAGCAGTTCTTC CANSEREYNEQFF
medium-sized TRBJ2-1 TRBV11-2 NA TGTGCCAGCAGCCCTCAAATTCGAGAGCAGTTCTTC CASSPQIREQFF
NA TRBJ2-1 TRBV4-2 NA TGTGCCAGCAGCCAAGTCATAAGTGGGAGCTACGATGAGCAGTTCTTC CASSQVISGSYDEQFF
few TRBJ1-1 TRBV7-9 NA TGTGCCAGCAGGCCCACAGGGTACACTGAAGCTTTCTTT CASRPTGYTEAFF
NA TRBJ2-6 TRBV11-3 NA TGTGACAGCAGCTTAGTTCGAGTGGGATATAGTGGGGCCAACGTCCTGACTTTC CDSSLVRVGYSGANVLTF
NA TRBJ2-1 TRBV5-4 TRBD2 TGTGCCAGCAGCCCGGGGGGAGGACTAGTAGGCAATGAGCAGTTCTTC CASSPGGGLVGNEQFF
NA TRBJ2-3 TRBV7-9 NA TGTGCCAGCAGCTTAGCGATCCGATACACAGATACGCAGTATTTT CASSLAIRYTDTQYF
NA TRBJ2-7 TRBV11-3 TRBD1 TGTGCGAGCAGCCCCGGGACAGGGGGCAACTACAAGCAGTATTTC CASSPGTGGNYKQYF
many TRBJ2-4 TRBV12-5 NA TGTGCTAGTGGTTTGGTACTGGGGGGCTCGGCCAAAAACATTCAGTACTTC CASGLVLGGSAKNIQYF
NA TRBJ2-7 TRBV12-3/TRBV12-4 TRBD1 TGTGCCAGCAGTCCCGGACAGGGGGCTTACGGGCAGTACTTC CASSPGQGAYGQYF